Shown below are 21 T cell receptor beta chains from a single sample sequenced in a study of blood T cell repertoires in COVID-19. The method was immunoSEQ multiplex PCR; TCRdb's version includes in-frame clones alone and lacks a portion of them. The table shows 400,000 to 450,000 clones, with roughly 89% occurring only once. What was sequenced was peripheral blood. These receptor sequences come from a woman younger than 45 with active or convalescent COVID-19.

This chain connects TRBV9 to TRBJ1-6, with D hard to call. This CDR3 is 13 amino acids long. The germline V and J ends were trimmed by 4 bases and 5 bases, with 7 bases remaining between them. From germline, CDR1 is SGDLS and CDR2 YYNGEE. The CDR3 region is CASSKRDNSPLHF. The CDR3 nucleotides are TGTGCCAGCAGCAAGAGGGATAATTCACCCCTCCACTTT.

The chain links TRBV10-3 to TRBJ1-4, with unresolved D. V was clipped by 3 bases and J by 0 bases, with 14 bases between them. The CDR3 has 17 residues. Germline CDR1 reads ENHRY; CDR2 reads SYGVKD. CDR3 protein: CAISEAGKGATNEKLFF. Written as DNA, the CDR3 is TGTGCCATCAGTGAAGCGGGAAAGGGAGCAACTAATGAAAAACTGTTTTTT.

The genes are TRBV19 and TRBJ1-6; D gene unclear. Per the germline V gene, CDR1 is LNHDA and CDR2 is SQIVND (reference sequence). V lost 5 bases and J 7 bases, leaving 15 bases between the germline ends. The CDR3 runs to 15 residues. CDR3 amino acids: CASSPLGSPNSPLHF. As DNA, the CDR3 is TGTGCCAGTAGTCCACTTGGGAGTCCCAATTCACCCCTCCACTTT.

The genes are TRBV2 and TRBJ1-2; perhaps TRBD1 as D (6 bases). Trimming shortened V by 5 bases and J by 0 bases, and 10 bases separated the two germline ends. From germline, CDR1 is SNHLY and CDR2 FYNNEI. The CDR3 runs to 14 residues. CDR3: CASSPRTANYGYTF. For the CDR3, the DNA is TGTGCCAGCAGTCCTAGGACAGCTAACTATGGCTACACCTTC.

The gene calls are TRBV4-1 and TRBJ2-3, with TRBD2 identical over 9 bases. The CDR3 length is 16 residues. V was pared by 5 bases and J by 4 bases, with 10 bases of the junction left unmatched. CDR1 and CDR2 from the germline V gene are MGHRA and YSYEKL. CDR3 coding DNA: TGCGCCAGCAGCAAGGTTGCGGGAGGGCCTGCAGATACGCAGTATTTT. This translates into CASSKVAGGPADTQYF.

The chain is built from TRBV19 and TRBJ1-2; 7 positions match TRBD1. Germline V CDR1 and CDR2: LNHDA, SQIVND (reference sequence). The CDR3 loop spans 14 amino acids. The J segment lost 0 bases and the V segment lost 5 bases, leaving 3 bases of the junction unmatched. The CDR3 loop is CASSSDRSNYGYTF. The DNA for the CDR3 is TGTGCCAGTAGTTCGGACAGGTCTAACTATGGCTACACCTTC.

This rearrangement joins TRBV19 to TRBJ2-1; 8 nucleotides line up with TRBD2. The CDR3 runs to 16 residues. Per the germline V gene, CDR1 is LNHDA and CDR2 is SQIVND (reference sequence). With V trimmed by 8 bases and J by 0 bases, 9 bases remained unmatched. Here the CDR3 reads CASAAVSGASYNEQFF. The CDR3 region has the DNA TGTGCCAGTGCGGCGGTTAGCGGGGCCTCCTACAATGAGCAGTTCTTC.

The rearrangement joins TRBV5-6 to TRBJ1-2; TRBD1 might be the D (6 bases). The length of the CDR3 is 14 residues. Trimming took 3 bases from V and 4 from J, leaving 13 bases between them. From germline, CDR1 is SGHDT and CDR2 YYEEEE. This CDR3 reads CASSSTTGPYGYTF. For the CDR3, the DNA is TGTGCCAGCAGCTCGACCACAGGGCCCTATGGCTACACCTTC.

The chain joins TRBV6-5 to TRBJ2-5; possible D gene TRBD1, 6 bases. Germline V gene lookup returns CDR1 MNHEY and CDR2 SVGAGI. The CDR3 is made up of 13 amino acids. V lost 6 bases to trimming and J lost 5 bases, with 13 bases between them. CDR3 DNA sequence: TGTGCCAGCAGGATTACAGGGTTGGAGACCCAGTACTTC. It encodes CASRITGLETQYF.

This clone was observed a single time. This CDR3 is CAWSETVEAFF. The CDR3 nucleotides are TGTGCCTGGAGTGAAACAGTCGAAGCTTTCTTT. The chain links TRBV30 to TRBJ1-1; D is undetermined. CDR3 length: 11 residues. The V gene lost 1 base and the J gene lost 8 bases, with 8 bases spanning the gap. In germline, CDR1 is GTSNPN, CDR2 SVGIG (reference sequence).

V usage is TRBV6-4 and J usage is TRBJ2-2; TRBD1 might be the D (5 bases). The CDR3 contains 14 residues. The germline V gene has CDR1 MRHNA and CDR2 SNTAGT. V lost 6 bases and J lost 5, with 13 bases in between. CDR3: CASSQGWLTGELFF. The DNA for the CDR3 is TGTGCCAGCAGCCAGGGATGGTTGACCGGGGAGCTGTTTTTT.

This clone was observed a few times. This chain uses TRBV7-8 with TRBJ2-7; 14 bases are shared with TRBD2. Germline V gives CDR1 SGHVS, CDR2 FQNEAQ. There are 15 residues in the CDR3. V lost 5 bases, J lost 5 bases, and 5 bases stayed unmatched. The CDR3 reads CASSGTSGSSNEQYF. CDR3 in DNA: TGTGCCAGCAGCGGGACTAGCGGGAGCAGCAACGAGCAGTACTTC.

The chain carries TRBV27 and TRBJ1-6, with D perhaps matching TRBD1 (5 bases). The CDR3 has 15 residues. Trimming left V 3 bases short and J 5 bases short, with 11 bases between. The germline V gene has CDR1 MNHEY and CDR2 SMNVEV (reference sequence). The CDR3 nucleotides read TGTGCCAGCAGTTTTCAGGGTTGGGATAATTCACCCCTCCACTTT. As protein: CASSFQGWDNSPLHF.

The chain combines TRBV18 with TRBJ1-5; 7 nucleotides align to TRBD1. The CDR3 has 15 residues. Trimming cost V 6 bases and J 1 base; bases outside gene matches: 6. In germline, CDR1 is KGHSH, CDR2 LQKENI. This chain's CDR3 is CASSVTGSSNQPQHF. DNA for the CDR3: TGTGCCAGCTCCGTGACAGGGTCCAGCAATCAGCCCCAGCATTTT.

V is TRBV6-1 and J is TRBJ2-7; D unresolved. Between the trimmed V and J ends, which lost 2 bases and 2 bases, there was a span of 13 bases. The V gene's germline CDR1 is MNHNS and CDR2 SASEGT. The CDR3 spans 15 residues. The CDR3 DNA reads TGTGCCAGCAGTGAATCAGGCAGGTCAACCTACGAGCAGTACTTC. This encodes CASSESGRSTYEQYF.

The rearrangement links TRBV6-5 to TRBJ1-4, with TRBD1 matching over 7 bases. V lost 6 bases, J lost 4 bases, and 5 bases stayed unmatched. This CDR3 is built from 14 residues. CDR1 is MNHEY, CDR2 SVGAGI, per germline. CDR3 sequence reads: CASRMGQFNEKLFF. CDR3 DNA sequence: TGTGCCAGCAGGATGGGACAGTTTAATGAAAAACTGTTTTTT.

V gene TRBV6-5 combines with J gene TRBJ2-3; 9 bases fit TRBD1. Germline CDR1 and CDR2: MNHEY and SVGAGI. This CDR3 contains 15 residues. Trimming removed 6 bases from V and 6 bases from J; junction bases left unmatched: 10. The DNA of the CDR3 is TGTGCCAGCAGCGGGGGACAGGGTACGTCCGATACGCAGTATTTT. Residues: CASSGGQGTSDTQYF.

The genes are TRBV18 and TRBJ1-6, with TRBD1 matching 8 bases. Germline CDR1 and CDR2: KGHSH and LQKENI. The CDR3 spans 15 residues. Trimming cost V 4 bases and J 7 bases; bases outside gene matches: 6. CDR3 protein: CASSQAGQANSPLHF. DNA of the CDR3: TGTGCCAGCTCACAGGCGGGACAGGCCAATTCACCCCTCCACTTT.

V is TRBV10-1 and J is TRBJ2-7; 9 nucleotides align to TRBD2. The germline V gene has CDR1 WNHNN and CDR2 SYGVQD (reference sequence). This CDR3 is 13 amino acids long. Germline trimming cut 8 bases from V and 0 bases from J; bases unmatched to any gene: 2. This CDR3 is CASQTSGSYEQYF. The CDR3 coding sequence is TGCGCCAGCCAGACTAGCGGCTCCTACGAGCAGTACTTC.

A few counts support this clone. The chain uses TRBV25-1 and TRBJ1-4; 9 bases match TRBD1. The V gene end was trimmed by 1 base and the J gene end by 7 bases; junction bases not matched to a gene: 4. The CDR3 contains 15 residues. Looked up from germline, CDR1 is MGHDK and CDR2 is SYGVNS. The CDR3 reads CASSESRTGVEKLFF. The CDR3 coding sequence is TGTGCCAGCAGTGAATCTCGGACAGGGGTTGAAAAACTGTTTTTT.

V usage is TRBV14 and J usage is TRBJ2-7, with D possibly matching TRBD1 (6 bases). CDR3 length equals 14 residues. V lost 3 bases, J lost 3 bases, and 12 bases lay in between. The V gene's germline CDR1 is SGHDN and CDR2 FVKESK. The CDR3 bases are TGTGCCAGCAGCCATGGCCCAGGGGTCTACGAGCAGTACTTC. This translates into CASSHGPGVYEQYF.